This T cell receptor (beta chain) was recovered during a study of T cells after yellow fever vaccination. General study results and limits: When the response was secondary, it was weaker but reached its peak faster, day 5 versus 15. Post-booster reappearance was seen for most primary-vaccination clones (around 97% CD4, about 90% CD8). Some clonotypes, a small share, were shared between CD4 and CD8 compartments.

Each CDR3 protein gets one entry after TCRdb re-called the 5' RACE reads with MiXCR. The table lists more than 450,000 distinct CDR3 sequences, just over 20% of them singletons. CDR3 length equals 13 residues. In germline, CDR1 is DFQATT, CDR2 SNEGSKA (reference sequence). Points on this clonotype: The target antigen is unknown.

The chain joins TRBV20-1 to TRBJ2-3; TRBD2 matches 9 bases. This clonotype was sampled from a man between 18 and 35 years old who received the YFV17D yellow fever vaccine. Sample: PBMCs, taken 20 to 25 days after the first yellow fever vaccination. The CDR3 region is CSAGRGGQYTQYF. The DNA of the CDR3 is TGCAGCGCTGGGCGGGGGGGTCAATATACGCAGTATTTT.